This TCR beta chain was profiled in a study of blood T cell repertoires in COVID-19. At the level of the study: Material from acute and convalescent COVID-19 was sourced from the United States, Italy and Spain.

V shed 4 bases and J shed 9 bases, with 17 bases lying between them. The CDR3 loop spans 14 amino acids. The germline gives CDR1 SGDLS, CDR2 YYNGEE. Some clones are missing from TCRdb's copy, which holds only in-frame ones; the method was immunoSEQ multiplex PCR. The data hold under 200,000 clones, with about 80% observed a single time. Sequencing used peripheral blood. This TCR was recovered from a woman between 55 and 75 years old with COVID-19, enrolled during active disease. The chain recombines TRBV9 with TRBJ2-1; the D gene is possibly TRBD2 (6 bases). The CDR3 loop is CASSIRPGTGEQFF. In DNA form, the CDR3 reads TGTGCCAGCAGCATCCGACCCGGGACTGGTGAGCAGTTCTTC.